This TCR beta chain was found in a study of human T cells and chemical hapten exposure. Study-wide background: Across its approximately 25 weeks, the study gave patients weekly diphenylcyclopropenone doses to the scalp.

This clonotype was counted at least ten times. The antigen remains undetermined. From the RACE reads, TCRdb called clonotypes with MiXCR, one entry per CDR3 protein. Among roughly 50,000 distinct CDR3 sequences, 9.9% were seen once, and the ten largest hold 8% to 10%. Study outcomes and limitations: TCRs exceeding a frequency of 1 in 1000 stayed unchanged under DPC sensitization. There was alopecia in the donors, so their immune response may differ from that of healthy people.

The time point was: pre-sensitization, week 0. Treatment noted: therapeutic diphenylcyclopropenone sensitization with weekly scalp DPC. It was from unfractionated whole blood that total RNA was extracted. Germline V gene lookup returns CDR1 SGHTA and CDR2 FQGNSA. The CDR3 is 15 amino acids. With 1 base removed from V and 2 bases from J, the gap between germline ends came to 9 bases. The sequences come from whole blood, collected in connection with sensitization to the hapten diphenylcyclopropenone (DPC). The rearrangement links TRBV7-2 to TRBJ2-1; possible D gene TRBD2, 5 bases. This receptor was taken from a man aged 35 to 55 with alopecia areata. Some clones in this sample may be carry-over from other donors' samples. The CDR3 DNA reads as TGTGCCAGCAGCTTAGTAGGTAGCGCCTACAATGAGCAGTTCTTC. Translated: CASSLVGSAYNEQFF. Filled out from reference TRBV7-2 and TRBJ2-1, the complete variable domain reads GAGVSQSPSNKVTEKGKDVELRCDPISGHTALYWYRQSLGQGLEFLIYFQGNSAPDKSGLPSDRFSAERTGGSVSTLTIQRTQQEDSAVYLCASSLVGSAYNEQFFGPGTRLTVL.